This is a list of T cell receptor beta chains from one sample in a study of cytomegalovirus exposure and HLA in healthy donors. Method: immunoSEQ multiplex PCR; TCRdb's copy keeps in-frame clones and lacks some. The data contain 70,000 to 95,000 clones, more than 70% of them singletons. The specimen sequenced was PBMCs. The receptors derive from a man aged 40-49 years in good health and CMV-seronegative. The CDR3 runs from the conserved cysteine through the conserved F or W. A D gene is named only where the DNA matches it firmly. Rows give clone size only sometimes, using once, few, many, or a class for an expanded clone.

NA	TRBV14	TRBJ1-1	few	CASSQGRYTEAFF	TGTGCCAGCAGCCAAGGGCGGTACACTGAAGCTTTCTTT
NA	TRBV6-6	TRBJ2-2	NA	CASNQLNTGELFF	TGTGCCAGCAACCAACTGAACACCGGGGAGCTGTTTTTT
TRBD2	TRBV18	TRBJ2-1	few	CASSPPHGGGRYNEQFF	TGTGCCAGCTCACCACCCCATGGGGGCGGGAGGTACAATGAGCAGTTCTTC
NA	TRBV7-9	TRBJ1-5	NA	CASSLGYSNQPQHF	TGTGCCAGCAGCTTAGGTTATAGCAATCAGCCCCAGCATTTT
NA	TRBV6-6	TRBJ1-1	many	CASTIQGTEAFF	TGTGCCAGCACTATACAGGGCACTGAAGCTTTCTTT
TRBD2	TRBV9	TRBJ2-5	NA	CASSAGGSGGLQETQYF	TGTGCCAGCAGCGCGGGGGGCAGCGGGGGTTTACAAGAGACCCAGTACTTC
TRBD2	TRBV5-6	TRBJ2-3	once	CASSDYGGATDTQYF	TGTGCCAGCAGCGATTACGGGGGGGCAACAGATACGCAGTATTTT
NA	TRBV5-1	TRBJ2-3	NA	CASSETARATDTQYF	TGCGCCAGCAGCGAGACAGCTAGGGCCACAGATACGCAGTATTTT
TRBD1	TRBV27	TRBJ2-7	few	CASSEDRRYEQYF	TGTGCCAGCAGTGAGGACAGGCGCTACGAGCAGTACTTC
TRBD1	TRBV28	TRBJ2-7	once	CASSKETGAYYEQYF	TGTGCCAGCAGTAAGGAGACAGGGGCCTACTACGAGCAGTACTTC
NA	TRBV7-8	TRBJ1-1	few	CASSRRGGNTEAFF	TGTGCCAGCAGCCGAAGGGGAGGGAACACTGAAGCTTTCTTT
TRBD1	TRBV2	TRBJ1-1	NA	CASSGDRAGYTEAFF	TGTGCCAGCAGTGGGGACAGAGCAGGGTACACTGAAGCTTTCTTT
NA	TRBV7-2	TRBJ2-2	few	CASSLYKTTGELFF	TGTGCCAGCAGCTTATACAAGACTACCGGGGAGCTGTTTTTT
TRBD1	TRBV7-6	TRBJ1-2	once	CASSWITGDGYTF	TGTGCCAGCAGCTGGATAACAGGGGATGGCTACACCTTC
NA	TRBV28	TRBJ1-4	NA	CASSLLRGNDEKLFF	TGTGCCAGCAGTTTGCTCAGGGGAAACGATGAAAAACTGTTTTTT
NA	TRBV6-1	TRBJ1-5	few	CASSGRFNQPQHF	TGTGCCAGCAGTGGCAGGTTCAATCAGCCCCAGCATTTT
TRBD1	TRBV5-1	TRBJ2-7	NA	CASSLWGLGQGSDEQYF	TGCGCCAGCAGCTTGTGGGGACTGGGACAGGGTAGCGACGAGCAGTACTTC
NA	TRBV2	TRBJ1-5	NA	CASSEPVAGDIARNQPQHF	TGTGCCAGCAGTGAACCCGTGGCCGGGGACATTGCTCGCAATCAGCCCCAGCATTTT
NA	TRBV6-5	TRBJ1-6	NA	CASSYSGGFSPLHF	TGTGCCAGCAGTTACTCAGGGGGATTTTCACCCCTCCACTTT
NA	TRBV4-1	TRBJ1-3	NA	CASSQVWLRAGPSGNTIYF	TGCGCCAGCAGCCAAGTATGGCTACGGGCAGGGCCTTCTGGAAACACCATATATTTT
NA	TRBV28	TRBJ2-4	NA	CATTDLAKNIQYF	TGTGCCACCACAGATCTAGCCAAAAACATTCAGTACTTC
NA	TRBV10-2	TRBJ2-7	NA	CASRESGSYEQYF	TGCGCCAGCAGGGAAAGCGGCTCCTACGAGCAGTACTTC
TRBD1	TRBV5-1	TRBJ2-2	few	CASSTDRMNTGELFF	TGCGCCAGCAGCACGGACAGGATGAACACCGGGGAGCTGTTTTTT
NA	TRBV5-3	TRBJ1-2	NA	CARLPDRLNYGYTF	TGTGCCAGACTTCCTGACAGGTTAAACTATGGCTACACCTTC
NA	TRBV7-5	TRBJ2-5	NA	CARSSRDRGAERETQYF	TGTGCCAGAAGCTCGCGGGACAGGGGGGCCGAGCGAGAGACCCAGTACTTC
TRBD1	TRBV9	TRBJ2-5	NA	CASSGGQGRETQYF	TGTGCCAGCAGCGGCGGACAGGGGCGGGAGACCCAGTACTTC
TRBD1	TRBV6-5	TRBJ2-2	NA	CASSYSDRVRTGELFF	TGTGCCAGCAGTTACTCCGACAGGGTACGCACCGGGGAGCTGTTTTTT
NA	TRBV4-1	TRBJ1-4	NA	CASSQSGRPTNEKLFF	TGCGCCAGCAGCCAATCCGGGAGGCCAACTAATGAAAAACTGTTTTTT
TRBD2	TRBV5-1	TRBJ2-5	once	CASSTQRGAQETQYF	TGCGCCAGCAGCACACAGCGGGGGGCCCAAGAGACCCAGTACTTC
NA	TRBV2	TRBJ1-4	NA	CASSFDSEKLFF	TGTGCCAGCTCGTTTGACAGTGAAAAACTGTTTTTT
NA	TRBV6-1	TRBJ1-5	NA	CASIPAEGSYQPQHF	TGTGCCAGCATCCCGGCGGAGGGGTCTTATCAGCCCCAGCATTTT
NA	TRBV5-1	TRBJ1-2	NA	CASRGEDSDGYTF	TGCGCCAGCAGAGGGGAGGATTCGGATGGCTACACCTTC
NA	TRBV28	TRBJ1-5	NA	CASSTSGIQPQHF	TGTGCCAGCAGTACCTCAGGAATTCAGCCCCAGCATTTT
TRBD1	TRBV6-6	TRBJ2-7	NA	CASRRDRASYEQYF	TGTGCCAGCAGACGGGACAGGGCCTCCTACGAGCAGTACTTC
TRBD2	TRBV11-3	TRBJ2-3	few	CASSLTSRLDTQYF	TGTGCCAGCAGCTTGACTAGCCGGTTGGATACGCAGTATTTT
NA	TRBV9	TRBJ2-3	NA	CASSVGGSTDTQYF	TGTGCCAGCAGCGTAGGCGGTAGCACAGATACGCAGTATTTT
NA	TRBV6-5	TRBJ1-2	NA	CASLGLGRESYTF	TGTGCCAGCTTGGGACTGGGGCGGGAAAGCTACACCTTC
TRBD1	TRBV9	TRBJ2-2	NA	CASSAFGTGHTGELFF	TGTGCCAGCAGCGCATTTGGGACAGGGCACACCGGGGAGCTGTTTTTT
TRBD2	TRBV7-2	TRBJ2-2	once	CASSPLGLAGTGGELFF	TGTGCCAGCAGCCCGCTGGGGCTAGCGGGGACGGGCGGGGAGCTGTTTTTT
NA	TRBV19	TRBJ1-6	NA	CASSPGISHSPLHF	TGTGCCAGTAGTCCAGGGATTTCTCATTCACCCCTCCACTTT
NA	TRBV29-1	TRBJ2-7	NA	CSVERDTTYEQYF	TGCAGCGTTGAAAGGGACACAACCTACGAGCAGTACTTC
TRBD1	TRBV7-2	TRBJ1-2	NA	CASSHQTLTGNGYTF	TGTGCCAGCAGCCACCAGACGTTGACAGGGAATGGCTACACCTTC
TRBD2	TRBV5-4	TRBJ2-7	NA	CASSLWGGTYEQYF	TGTGCCAGCAGCTTGTGGGGGGGGACCTACGAGCAGTACTTC
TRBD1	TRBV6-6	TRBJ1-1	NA	CASTGTENTEAFF	TGTGCCAGCACCGGGACAGAGAACACTGAAGCTTTCTTT
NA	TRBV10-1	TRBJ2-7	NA	CASSRGQSSYEQYF	TGCGCCAGCAGTCGCGGTCAGAGCTCCTACGAGCAGTACTTC
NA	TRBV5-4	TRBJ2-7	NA	CASSVPGSYEQYF	TGTGCCAGCAGCGTTCCGGGAAGCTACGAGCAGTACTTC
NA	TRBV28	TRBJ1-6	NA	CASSLPVGGSYNSPLHF	TGTGCCAGCAGTTTACCCGTAGGGGGATCCTATAATTCACCCCTCCACTTT
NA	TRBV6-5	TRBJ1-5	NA	CASSLRQDSNQPQHF	TGTGCCAGCAGTTTACGACAGGATAGCAATCAGCCCCAGCATTTT
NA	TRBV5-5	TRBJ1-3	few	CASSLDTYSGNTIYF	TGTGCCAGCAGCCTCGACACCTACTCTGGAAACACCATATATTTT
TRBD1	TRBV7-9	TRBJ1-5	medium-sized	CASSSFDRGVGDQPQHF	TGTGCCAGCAGCTCCTTCGACAGGGGGGTCGGGGATCAGCCCCAGCATTTT
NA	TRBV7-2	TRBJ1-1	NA	CASSLSGTFDTEAFF	TGTGCCAGCAGCTTATCCGGGACATTCGACACTGAAGCTTTCTTT
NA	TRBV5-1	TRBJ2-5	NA	CASSLVKGQETQYF	TGCGCCAGCAGCTTGGTTAAGGGGCAAGAGACCCAGTACTTC
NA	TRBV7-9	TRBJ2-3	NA	CASSLAGGTADTQYF	TGTGCCAGCAGCTTAGCTGGGGGGACGGCAGATACGCAGTATTTT
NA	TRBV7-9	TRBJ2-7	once	CASSSDRISYEQYF	TGTGCCAGCAGCTCCGACAGGATATCCTACGAGCAGTACTTC
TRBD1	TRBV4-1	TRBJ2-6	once	CASSQGDSFSGANVLTF	TGCGCCAGCAGCCAAGGGGACAGCTTCTCTGGGGCCAACGTCCTGACTTTC